The clone carrying this TCR beta chain was observed a handful of times. Total RNA, at least 5.5 micrograms per sample, was extracted from PBMCs. PCR was performed a second time for about 6 to 12 cycles using a sample-barcoded 5' primer and a J-beta primer mix. TCRdb called the 5' RACE reads again in MiXCR, with one record for every CDR3 protein. The table lists roughly 680,000 distinct CDR3 sequences, under 65% of them singletons. Germline V gene data show CDR1 as MDHEN and CDR2 as SYDVKM. The CDR3 length is 16 residues. V was pared by 5 bases and J by 0 bases, with 7 bases of the junction left unmatched. These data belong to a study of blood T cells in healthy people across ages.

The sequence came from a woman older than 75 in good health. Sample: blood. V and J are TRBV28 and TRBJ2-1, with 7 bases aligning to TRBD2. Here the CDR3 DNA reads TGTGCCAGCAGTCCGGCTGGGGGGGGCTCCTACAATGAGCAGTTCTTC. As protein: CASSPAGGGSYNEQFF. The whole variable domain, filled in from reference TRBV28 and TRBJ2-1, reads DVKVTQSSRYLVKRTGEKVFLECVQDMDHENMFWYRQDPGLGLRLIYFSYDVKMKEKGDIPEGYSVSREKKERFSLILESASTNQTSMYLCASSPAGGGSYNEQFFGPGTRLTVL.